This passage covers 28 T cell receptor beta chains from one sample sequenced in a study of radiotherapy plus CTLA-4 blockade in lung cancer. Only in-frame clones appear in the TCRdb table, and some are missing; sequencing was by immunoSEQ multiplex PCR. Of under 90,000 clones detected, around 72% appear once; the ten largest clones hold more than 13%. This material consisted of peripheral blood, taken from a patient treated with radiotherapy plus ipilimumab. The source is a human donor with non-small cell lung cancer that progressed on radiotherapy plus ipilimumab.

The chain uses TRBV28 and TRBJ2-2; D call uncertain. Trimming stripped 5 bases from V and 2 bases from J, with 12 bases between. Per germline, CDR1 MDHEN and CDR2 SYDVKM. The CDR3 is made up of 15 amino acids. The CDR3 bases are TGTGCCAGCAGTCCCCCCCGGGCTAACACCGGGGAGCTGTTTTTT. Translated: CASSPPRANTGELFF.

The chain joins TRBV7-9 to TRBJ1-1, with a tentative D call TRBD1 (5 bases). V was clipped by 5 bases and J by 4 bases, with 23 bases between them. The CDR3 totals 17 residues. Germline V gene lookup returns CDR1 SEHNR and CDR2 FQNEAQ (reference sequence). This CDR3 reads CASSPGELSQRGTEAFF. CDR3 nucleotides: TGTGCCAGCAGCCCCGGGGAACTATCGCAAAGGGGCACTGAAGCTTTCTTT.

This clone occurred once. This chain's CDR3 is CASSLEGGRGYTF. CDR3 nucleotides: TGTGCCAGCAGTTTAGAAGGGGGCAGGGGCTACACCTTC. The V and J genes are TRBV27 and TRBJ1-2; TRBD1 aligns across 7 bases. The germline V gene encodes CDR1 MNHEY and CDR2 SMNVEV (reference sequence). V dropped 2 bases and J dropped 8; count of bases not matched to a gene: 5. This CDR3 is built from 13 residues.

The genes are TRBV27 and TRBJ1-1; D uncertain. The germline V gene encodes CDR1 MNHEY and CDR2 SMNVEV (reference sequence). V lost 0 bases, J lost 1 base, and 12 bases lay in between. The CDR3 totals 16 residues. In DNA form, the CDR3 reads TGTGCCAGCAGTTTATCAGTCAGATTGGGGAACACTGAAGCTTTCTTT. Translating gives CASSLSVRLGNTEAFF.

The chain carries TRBV7-8 and TRBJ2-5, with 14 bases aligning to TRBD2. Germline CDR1 SGHVS, CDR2 FQNEAQ. V lost 5 bases, J lost 1 base, and 0 bases stayed unmatched. This CDR3 has 15 residues. Here the CDR3 DNA reads TGTGCCAGCAGCGGGACTAGCGGGGGCCAAGAGACCCAGTACTTC. It yields the protein CASSGTSGGQETQYF.

This chain uses TRBV4-3 with TRBJ2-2; 10 nucleotides align to TRBD2. Trimming took 4 bases from V and 3 from J; bases not matched to a gene: 8. Germline lookup yields CDR1 LGHNA and CDR2 YSLEER. This CDR3 is 17 amino acids long. The CDR3 is CASSRLLAGADTGELFF. CDR3 coding DNA: TGCGCCAGCAGCCGACTCCTAGCGGGGGCGGACACCGGGGAGCTGTTTTTT.

V gene TRBV27 combines with J gene TRBJ2-1; D remains unclear. The CDR3 runs 16 residues. The germline V gene encodes CDR1 MNHEY and CDR2 SMNVEV (reference sequence). Trimming removed 0 bases at V and 3 bases at J, with 12 bases between. The CDR3 DNA reads as TGTGCCAGCAGTTTATCGTTGTCCGGAATCTACAATGAGCAGTTCTTC. It translates to CASSLSLSGIYNEQFF.

This chain joins TRBV7-3 and TRBJ2-6, with D perhaps TRBD1 (6 bases). The V gene lost 2 bases and the J gene lost 3 bases, with 17 bases spanning the gap. From germline, CDR1 is SGHTA and CDR2 FQGTGA. This CDR3 is 18 amino acids long. This CDR3 is CASSLSPRNRVGANVLTF. As DNA, the CDR3 is TGTGCCAGCAGCTTATCACCCCGAAACAGGGTTGGGGCCAACGTCCTGACTTTC.

The gene calls are TRBV9 and TRBJ1-1; no reliable D call. Germline-derived CDR1 and CDR2 are SGDLS and YYNGEE. The V end lost 0 bases, the J end lost 4 bases, and 10 bases lay between the germline ends. The CDR3 is 14 amino acids. The CDR3 here is CASSVDGYSTEAFF. CDR3 bases: TGTGCCAGCAGCGTAGATGGGTATTCCACTGAAGCTTTCTTT. Together with reference TRBV9 and TRBJ1-1, the CDR3 gives the full variable domain: DSGVTQTPKHLITATGQRVTLRCSPRSGDLSVYWYQQSLDQGLQFLIQYYNGEERAKGNILERFSAQQFPDLHSELNLSSLELGDSALYFCASSVDGYSTEAFFGQGTRLTVV.

The count of this clone is one. V usage is TRBV6-1 and J usage is TRBJ2-5; D ambiguous. The CDR3 has 14 residues. CDR1 is MNHNS and CDR2 is SASEGT in the germline V gene. V was trimmed by 8 bases and J by 0 bases, leaving 13 bases between them. CDR3 sequence: CASERIPNQETQYF. In nucleotides, the CDR3 is TGTGCCAGCGAAAGAATCCCCAACCAAGAGACCCAGTACTTC.

This rearrangement joins TRBV27 to TRBJ2-7; TRBD1 aligns across 8 bases. The length of the CDR3 is 16 residues. CDR1 and CDR2 from the germline V gene are MNHEY and SMNVEV (reference sequence). The J segment lost 3 bases and the V segment lost 5 bases, leaving 12 bases of the junction unmatched. CDR3 DNA: TGTGCCAGCAGTCTAAACCCGACAGGGGTAAGCTACGAGCAGTACTTC. Translated, it gives CASSLNPTGVSYEQYF.

The chain joins TRBV20-1 to TRBJ2-1; D is undetermined. Germline V CDR1 and CDR2: DFQATT, SNEGSKA (reference sequence). V dropped 3 bases and J dropped 9 bases, with 9 bases sitting between them. This CDR3 contains 11 residues. CDR3: CSASVMGEQFF. CDR3 nucleotides: TGCAGTGCTAGCGTCATGGGTGAGCAGTTCTTC.

The rearrangement joins TRBV7-2 to TRBJ1-2; D is unclear. This CDR3 has 15 residues. Trimming pared 4 bases from V and 7 bases from J, leaving 19 bases between. From germline, CDR1 is SGHTA and CDR2 FQGNSA. This chain's CDR3 is CASSSRVPASGGYTF. Here the CDR3 DNA reads TGTGCCAGCAGCTCTAGAGTGCCAGCTAGCGGTGGCTACACCTTC. The variable domain in full, completed from reference TRBV7-2 and TRBJ1-2, reads GAGVSQSPSNKVTEKGKDVELRCDPISGHTALYWYRQSLGQGLEFLIYFQGNSAPDKSGLPSDRFSAERTGGSVSTLTIQRTQQEDSAVYLCASSSRVPASGGYTFGSGTRLTVV.

By frequency in the sample, this clone is medium-sized. The V call is TRBV21-1, the J call TRBJ2-5; the table's D call of TRBD1 was not tested on the DNA. TRBV21-1 is a pseudogene segment. The CDR3 is 16 amino acids. The CDR3 sequence: CASSFNRDRVQETQYF. Here the CDR3 DNA reads TGTGCCAGCAGCTTTAACCGGGACAGGGTCCAAGAGACCCAGTACTTC.

The chain carries TRBV7-5 and TRBJ2-3; no DNA check was done on the table's D call, TRBD2. TRBV7-5 is a pseudogene segment. The CDR3 contains 16 residues. CDR3 coding DNA: TGTGTCAGAAGCTTAGACCGCACCACTAGCACAGATACGCAGTATTTT. Translation gives CVRSLDRTTSTDTQYF.

The genes are TRBV10-3 and TRBJ1-3, with TRBD1 identical over 10 bases. With 4 bases clipped from V and 0 bases from J, the junction kept 6 bases outside the gene matches. Germline CDR1 and CDR2: ENHRY and SYGVKD. This CDR3 contains 17 residues. The CDR3 DNA is TGTGCCATCAGTGGTCCCGGGACAGGGGACTCTGGAAACACCATATATTTT. Translated, it gives CAISGPGTGDSGNTIYF.

The chain has TRBV5-6 and TRBJ2-2; 9 bases match TRBD1. The CDR3 sequence is 17 residues long. CDR1 and CDR2 from the germline V gene are SGHDT and YYEEEE. Losses at the gene ends were 4 bases for V and 5 bases for J; bases not matched to a gene: 12. The CDR3 here is CASSPGTGTVSTGELFF. CDR3 nucleotide sequence: TGTGCCAGCAGCCCCGGGACAGGGACGGTTAGTACCGGGGAGCTGTTTTTT.

This chain links TRBV7-6 with TRBJ2-6; 9 bases map to TRBD1. The CDR3 sequence is 21 residues long. J lost 0 bases, V lost 2 bases, and 14 bases had no gene match. The germline V gene has CDR1 SGHVS and CDR2 FNYEAQ. The CDR3 spells CASSLRSDRGPTYSGANVLTF. The DNA for the CDR3 is TGTGCCAGCAGCTTAAGGTCGGACAGGGGTCCGACCTACTCTGGGGCCAACGTCCTGACTTTC.

The V gene is TRBV4-2, the J gene TRBJ1-2; the D is unclear. This CDR3 is 14 amino acids long. Germline CDR1 is LGHNA and CDR2 is YNFKEQ. Trimming took 2 bases from V and 0 from J, leaving 7 bases between them. The CDR3 here is CASSQISANYGYTF. For the CDR3, the DNA is TGTGCCAGCAGCCAAATATCGGCTAACTATGGCTACACCTTC.

The V gene is TRBV7-8, the J gene TRBJ2-7; TRBD1 agrees at 9 bases. J gave up 2 bases and V 5 bases, and 4 bases lay outside the gene matches. The V gene's germline CDR1 is SGHVS and CDR2 FQNEAQ. CDR3 size: 14 residues. CDR3 bases: TGTGCCAGCAGCCTCAGGACAGGGGCCTACGAGCAGTACTTC. It specifies CASSLRTGAYEQYF.

The chain has TRBV30 and TRBJ1-6; D is possibly TRBD1 (6 bases). Trimming took off 3 bases at V and 10 bases at J, with 28 bases between the two ends. Germline lookup yields CDR1 GTSNPN and CDR2 SVGIG (reference sequence). There are 18 residues in the CDR3. The CDR3 DNA reads as TGTGCCTGGAGACGACCCCCCTCAGGGGTAGGGGTATACTCACCCCTCCACTTT. Encoded protein: CAWRRPPSGVGVYSPLHF.

The chain employs TRBV4-1 and TRBJ2-7; D gene ambiguous. CDR3 length: 15 amino acids. The V end lost 0 bases, the J end lost 2 bases, and 11 bases lay between the germline ends. CDR1 is MGHRA, CDR2 YSYEKL, per germline. The CDR3 nucleotides read TGCGCCAGCAGCCAAGAGGCAGCTTCCACCTACGAGCAGTACTTC. It specifies CASSQEAASTYEQYF.

This chain joins TRBV4-3 and TRBJ2-2, with D possibly TRBD2 on 5 matching bases. The CDR3 loop spans 15 amino acids. Trimming left V 0 bases short and J 7 bases short, with 12 bases between. CDR1 is LGHNA and CDR2 is YSLEER in the germline V gene. The CDR3 sequence: CASSQEGRGNGELFF. The CDR3 nucleotides are TGCGCCAGCAGCCAAGAAGGTAGAGGGAACGGGGAGCTGTTTTTT.

The chain is built from TRBV6-5 and TRBJ1-4; D may be TRBD1 (5 bases). This CDR3 region has 15 residues. V was cut by 2 bases and J by 5 bases, with 12 bases left in between. Germline lookup yields CDR1 MNHEY and CDR2 SVGAGI. CDR3 region: CASSYPTDSNEKLFF. CDR3 nucleotides: TGTGCCAGCAGTTACCCGACAGATTCAAATGAAAAACTGTTTTTT.

The CDR3: CSVGGGSYEQYF. Here the CDR3 DNA reads TGCAGCGTTGGGGGCGGGAGCTACGAGCAGTACTTC. The V and J genes are TRBV29-1 and TRBJ2-7, with 7 bases fitting TRBD2. J lost 3 bases, V lost 4 bases, and 3 bases had no gene match. The CDR3 length is 12 residues. CDR1 and CDR2 from the germline V gene are SQVTM and ANQGSEA.

The chain's CDR3 is CASSFDRQSYEQYF. The DNA of the CDR3 is TGTGCCAGCAGCTTCGACAGGCAATCCTACGAGCAGTACTTC. The rearrangement joins TRBV11-2 to TRBJ2-7, with a weak D call TRBD1 (6 bases). V lost 3 bases, J lost 1 base, and 10 bases lay in between. The CDR3 length is 14 residues. CDR1 is SGHAT and CDR2 is FQNNGV in the germline V gene. Combining the CDR3 with reference TRBV11-2 and TRBJ2-7 gives the whole variable domain EAGVAQSPRYKIIEKRQSVAFWCNPISGHATLYWYQQILGQGPKLLIQFQNNGVVDDSQLPKDRFSAERLKGVDSTLKIQPAKLEDSAVYLCASSFDRQSYEQYFGPGTRLTVT.

In its sample, this clone was seen a few times. CDR3 loop: CAISSTGNSYNEQFF. CDR3 nucleotide sequence: TGTGCCATCAGTTCGACAGGAAACTCCTACAATGAGCAGTTCTTC. The chain combines TRBV10-3 with TRBJ2-1; D is possibly TRBD1 (6 bases). Deletions cut 5 bases from V and 0 bases from J, with 11 bases between. The CDR3 is made up of 15 amino acids. Germline V gene data show CDR1 as ENHRY and CDR2 as SYGVKD.

The J gene is TRBJ2-7, the V gene TRBV27; D remains unclear. CDR3 length: 12 residues. V gave up 4 bases and J gave up 7 bases, with 11 bases separating them. Germline CDR1 and CDR2: MNHEY and SMNVEV (reference sequence). The CDR3 bases are TGTGCCAGCAGTTCGGGTGGCTTGGAGCAGTACTTC. Protein product: CASSSGGLEQYF.